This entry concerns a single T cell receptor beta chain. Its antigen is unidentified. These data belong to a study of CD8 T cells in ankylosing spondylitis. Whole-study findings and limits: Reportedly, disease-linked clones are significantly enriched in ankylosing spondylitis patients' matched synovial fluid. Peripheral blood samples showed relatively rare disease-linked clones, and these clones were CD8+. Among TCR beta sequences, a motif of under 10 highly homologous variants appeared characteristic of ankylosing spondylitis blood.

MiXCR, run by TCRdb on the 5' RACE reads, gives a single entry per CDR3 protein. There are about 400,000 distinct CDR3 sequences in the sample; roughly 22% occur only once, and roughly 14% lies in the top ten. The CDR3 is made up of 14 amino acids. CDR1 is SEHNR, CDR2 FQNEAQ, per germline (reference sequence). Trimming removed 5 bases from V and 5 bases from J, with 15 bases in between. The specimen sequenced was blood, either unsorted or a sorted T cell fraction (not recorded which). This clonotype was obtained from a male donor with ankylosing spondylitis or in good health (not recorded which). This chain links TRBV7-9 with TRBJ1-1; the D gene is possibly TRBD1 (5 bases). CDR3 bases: TGTGCCAGCAGCCCCATCCAGGGTTGGACTGAAGCTTTCTTT. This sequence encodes CASSPIQGWTEAFF.